This record covers a single TCR beta chain. This sample was included in a study of blood T cell repertoires in COVID-19. Study overall: Specimens from acute and convalescent COVID-19 originated in the United States, Italy and Spain. T cells, B-cell-depleted T cells, or PBMCs provided the cDNA or gDNA that served as material.

In the original analysis: Scientists estimated how many nucleated cells there were by amplifying reference gene primers. The protocol was immunoSEQ multiplex PCR, while the TCRdb copy is restricted to in-frame clones and leaves out a portion. From that table come the V and J calls and clone size; the DNA was used to work out D and trimming. The data show about 200,000 clones, around 80% seen once. V lost 5 bases and J 4 bases, leaving 17 bases between the germline ends. Germline CDR1 and CDR2: SGHAT and FQNNGV. The CDR3 loop spans 15 amino acids. This chain joins TRBV11-2 and TRBJ1-2; D unclear. This sequence originates from a woman aged 70-85 years with acute or convalescent COVID-19. Sequencing used peripheral blood. The CDR3 nucleotides are TGTGCCAGCAGCCCGGACTCGAGCGGGAGCTATGGCTACACCTTC. Translating it yields CASSPDSSGSYGYTF.